This T cell receptor beta chain came from a study of blood T cells in healthy people across ages. The CDR3 length is 15 residues. Per the germline V gene, CDR1 is DFQATT and CDR2 is SNEGSKA (reference sequence). Combining a sample-barcoded 5' primer with a J-beta primer mix, a second PCR ran for about 7 to 11 cycles. With 12 random nucleotides, a template-switch adaptor tagged each individual cDNA molecule. TCRdb reprocessed the 5' RACE reads with MiXCR, giving one entry per CDR3 protein. The sample gives about a million distinct CDR3 sequences, 48% of which show up once; roughly 13% is in the top ten. Peripheral blood samples of around 9.5 milliliters were drawn from each donor.

This receptor was identified in a man aged 25 to 45 in good health. V and J are TRBV20-1 and TRBJ2-5; 10 positions agree with TRBD2. The assigned J gene may be wrong: the sequence end matches TRBJ2-7 better. Specimen: blood. The chain's CDR3 is CSASPSEAGGNEQYF. In DNA, the CDR3 is TGCAGTGCTAGCCCCTCAGAAGCGGGGGGGAACGAGCAGTACTTC.